What follows describes a single T cell receptor beta chain. The data were obtained in a study of blood T cell repertoires in COVID-19. Looking at the study overall: COVID-19 samples collected from the United States, Italy and Spain covered acute and convalescent phases. Nucleic acid was either cDNA or gDNA, and it came from T cells, B-cell-depleted T cells, or PBMCs.

Under the authors' procedure: Nucleated cell counts were estimated from reference gene primer amplification. TCRdb keeps only in-frame clones here, not all; method: immunoSEQ multiplex PCR. That table supplies the V and J calls and clone size; D and trimming were determined from the DNA. The sample shows 70,000 to 95,000 clones, 70% to 90% of them seen only once. CDR1 is GTSNPN and CDR2 is SVGIG in the germline V gene (reference sequence). The CDR3 extends over 13 amino acids. Trimming took off 3 bases at V and 5 bases at J, with 13 bases between the two ends. The sample taken for sequencing was peripheral blood. The chain recombines TRBV30 with TRBJ1-1, with a tentative D call TRBD1 (6 bases). The TCR sequence derives from a woman aged 80 or over with acute or convalescent COVID-19. CDR3 nucleotide sequence: TGTGCCTGGAGACCTCAGGGGAGAACTGAAGCTTTCTTT. The encoded protein is CAWRPQGRTEAFF. Full variable domain (remainder filled in from reference TRBV30 and TRBJ1-1): SQTIHQWPATLVQPVGSPLSLECTVEGTSNPNLYWYRQAAGRGLQLLFYSVGIGQISSEVPQNLSASRPQDRQFILSSKKLLLSDSGFYLCAWRPQGRTEAFFGQGTRLTVV.